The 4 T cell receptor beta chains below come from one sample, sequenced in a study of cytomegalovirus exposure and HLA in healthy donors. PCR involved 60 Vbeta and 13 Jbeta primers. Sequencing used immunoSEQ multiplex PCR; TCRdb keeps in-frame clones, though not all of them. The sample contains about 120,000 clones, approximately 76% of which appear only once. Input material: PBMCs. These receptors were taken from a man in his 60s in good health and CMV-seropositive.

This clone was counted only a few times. CDR3: CSARNRGESAEAFF. The CDR3 nucleotides read TGCAGCGCCAGAAACCGGGGGGAGTCGGCTGAAGCTTTCTTT. The chain employs TRBV29-1 and TRBJ1-1, with a tentative D call TRBD1 (5 bases). The CDR3 runs to 14 residues. Trimming left V 7 bases short and J 6 bases short, with 21 bases between. Germline V gene data show CDR1 as SQVTM and CDR2 as ANQGSEA.

The CDR3 DNA sequence: TGTGCCAGTTCCGGGGTGGTTAATCAGCCCCAGCATTTT. This codes for CASSGVVNQPQHF. V is TRBV28 and J is TRBJ1-5; D is undetermined. Germline V CDR1 and CDR2: MDHEN, SYDVKM. This CDR3 is 13 amino acids long. Trimming removed 9 bases at V and 4 bases at J, with 13 bases between.

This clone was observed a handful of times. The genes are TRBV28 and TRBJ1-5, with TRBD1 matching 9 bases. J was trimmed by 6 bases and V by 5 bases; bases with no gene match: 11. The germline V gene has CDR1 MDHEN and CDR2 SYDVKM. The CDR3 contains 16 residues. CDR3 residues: CASSTGGAGRVQPQHF. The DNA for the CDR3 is TGTGCCAGCAGTACAGGGGGCGCTGGGAGGGTTCAGCCCCAGCATTTT.

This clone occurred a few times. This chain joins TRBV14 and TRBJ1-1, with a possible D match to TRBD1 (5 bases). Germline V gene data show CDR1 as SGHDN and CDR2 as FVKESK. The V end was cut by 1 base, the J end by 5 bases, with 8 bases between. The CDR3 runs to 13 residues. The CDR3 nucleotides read TGTGCCAGCAGCCAAGGTCGGGGGACTGAAGCTTTCTTT. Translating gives CASSQGRGTEAFF.